The 16 T cell receptor beta chains reported below all come from one sample, sequenced in a study of T cell responses to AZD1222 COVID-19 vaccine. The method was immunoSEQ multiplex PCR; TCRdb's version includes in-frame clones alone and lacks a portion of them. The sample comprises approximately 170,000 clones, over 85% of which are singletons, and over 1.5% rests with the top ten. Source: peripheral blood, taken on day 0 of AZD1222 vaccination. The receptors stem from an adult in good health.

J is TRBJ2-3 and V is TRBV4-1, with 9 bases lining up with TRBD1. The CDR3 loop spans 15 amino acids. V dropped 2 bases and J dropped 6; count of bases not matched to a gene: 6. Germline CDR1 reads MGHRA; CDR2 reads YSYEKL. The CDR3 nucleotides are TGCGCCAGCAGCCAACGGGGACAGGGTTCGGATACGCAGTATTTT. The encoded protein is CASSQRGQGSDTQYF.

This chain connects TRBV24-1 to TRBJ2-5; TRBD1 aligns across 7 bases. This CDR3 region has 15 residues. Germline trimming cut 4 bases from V and 4 bases from J; bases unmatched to any gene: 8. The germline V gene has CDR1 KGHDR and CDR2 SFDVKD. CDR3 sequence reads: CATSELTGDRETQYF. The CDR3 nucleotides read TGTGCCACCAGTGAACTCACAGGGGATCGAGAGACCCAGTACTTC.

The chain employs TRBV11-2 and TRBJ2-1, with 7 nucleotides matching TRBD2. V lost 5 bases to trimming and J lost 0 bases; unmatched junction nucleotides: 7. The germline CDR1 and CDR2 sequences are SGHAT and FQNNGV. The CDR3 is made up of 16 amino acids. Here the CDR3 reads CASSLQPSGSYNEQFF. The CDR3 DNA follows: TGTGCCAGCAGCCTTCAGCCTAGCGGCTCCTACAATGAGCAGTTCTTC.

The chain joins TRBV10-3 to TRBJ2-7, with D perhaps TRBD2 (6 bases). This CDR3 has 12 residues. Germline values: CDR1 ENHRY, CDR2 SYGVKD. With 2 bases removed from V and 5 bases from J, the gap between germline ends came to 7 bases. The CDR3 loop reads CAISERENEQYF. CDR3 sequence (DNA): TGTGCCATCAGTGAGCGGGAGAACGAGCAGTACTTC.

The rearrangement links TRBV12-3 or TRBV12-4 to TRBJ2-1; 7 positions match TRBD1. The CDR3 is 13 amino acids. J lost 8 bases, V lost 5 bases, and 6 bases had no gene match. CDR3 nucleotide sequence: TGTGCCAGCAGTCGAGGGGGCGGGTATGAGCAGTTCTTC. Translated, it gives CASSRGGGYEQFF.

The chain has TRBV7-9 and TRBJ2-2, with 7 bases identical to TRBD1. V lost 0 bases to trimming and J lost 4 bases; unmatched junction nucleotides: 2. Per germline, CDR1 SEHNR and CDR2 FQNEAQ (reference sequence). This CDR3 has 15 amino acids. The CDR3 is CASSLAAGGTGELFF. The CDR3 nucleotides are TGTGCCAGCAGCTTAGCAGCAGGGGGCACCGGGGAGCTGTTTTTT.

The chain links TRBV12-3 or TRBV12-4 to TRBJ1-1; 8 bases align to TRBD1. The ends lost 6 bases at V and 8 bases at J; junction bases unmatched: 2. The CDR3 totals 11 residues. The CDR3 sequence is CASSRDREAFF. CDR3 in DNA: TGTGCCAGCAGCCGGGACAGGGAAGCTTTCTTT.

There are a few counts of this clone. The CDR3 DNA reads TGTGCCAGCAACGAGTCGTTTTTATACGAGCAGTACTTC. Protein: CASNESFLYEQYF. The gene calls are TRBV28 and TRBJ2-7; D gene uncertain. Germline V gene sequence: CDR1 MDHEN, CDR2 SYDVKM. Trimming removed 7 bases from V and 4 bases from J, with 14 bases in between. This CDR3 contains 13 residues.

The rearrangement joins TRBV7-2 to TRBJ1-2, with TRBD1 matching 7 bases. This CDR3 comprises 14 residues. The J segment lost 4 bases and the V segment lost 4 bases, leaving 6 bases of the junction unmatched. Germline assignment: CDR1 SGHTA and CDR2 FQGNSA. This chain's CDR3 is CASSSQGLLYGYTF. In nucleotides, the CDR3 is TGTGCCAGCAGCTCACAGGGGCTACTCTATGGCTACACCTTC.

V usage is TRBV9 and J usage is TRBJ1-4; D perhaps matches TRBD1 (6 bases). Per germline, CDR1 SGDLS and CDR2 YYNGEE. V lost 4 bases to trimming and J lost 13 bases, with 17 bases between them. This CDR3 has 13 residues. The CDR3 loop is CASSPEGDRRLFF. DNA for the CDR3: TGTGCCAGCAGCCCAGAGGGGGATCGGAGACTGTTTTTT. The full variable domain, its missing parts supplied by reference TRBV9 and TRBJ1-4, is DSGVTQTPKHLITATGQRVTLRCSPRSGDLSVYWYQQSLDQGLQFLIQYYNGEERAKGNILERFSAQQFPDLHSELNLSSLELGDSALYFCASSPEGDRRLFFGSGTQLSVL.

The chain combines TRBV11-3 with TRBJ2-7; possibly TRBD1 for D (6 bases). Germline assignment: CDR1 SGHNT and CDR2 YENEEA. The CDR3 is 15 residues long. V was clipped by 5 bases and J by 0 bases, with 14 bases between them. DNA of the CDR3: TGTGCCAGCAGCCCCGGTGTAGGGGGCTCCTACGAGCAGTACTTC. It codes for CASSPGVGGSYEQYF.

This clone has a single count. This chain links TRBV18 with TRBJ2-3; D remains ambiguous. The CDR3 covers 13 residues. Germline assignment: CDR1 KGHSH and CDR2 LQKENI. Trimming removed 4 bases from V and 3 bases from J, with 8 bases in between. The DNA of the CDR3 is TGTGCCAGCTCACTGGGCTGGACAGATACGCAGTATTTT. Amino acid sequence: CASSLGWTDTQYF.

The chain recombines TRBV2 with TRBJ1-1; no firm D call. This CDR3 comprises 13 residues. CDR1 and CDR2 (germline): SNHLY, FYNNEI. V was clipped by 6 bases and J by 0 bases, with 8 bases between them. The CDR3 spells CASRLFMNTEAFF. For the CDR3, the DNA is TGTGCCAGCAGACTCTTCATGAACACTGAAGCTTTCTTT.

The rearrangement joins TRBV29-1 to TRBJ2-3; 7 bases line up with TRBD2. The CDR3 length is 16 residues. Germline V lookup: CDR1 SQVTM, CDR2 ANQGSEA. The V gene end was trimmed by 4 bases and the J gene end by 0 bases; junction bases not matched to a gene: 10. Here the CDR3 reads CSVGGPSGPSTDTQYF. CDR3 sequence (DNA): TGCAGCGTTGGAGGGCCTAGCGGACCTAGCACAGATACGCAGTATTTT.

The chain recombines TRBV6-5 with TRBJ1-2; D is possibly TRBD1 (5 bases). The V gene lost 5 bases and the J gene lost 4 bases, with 11 bases spanning the gap. CDR1 MNHEY and CDR2 SVGAGI come from the germline V gene. The length of the CDR3 is 13 residues. Written as DNA, the CDR3 is TGTGCCAGCAGTCCCAGGGTCCTCTATGGCTACACCTTC. Amino acids: CASSPRVLYGYTF.

The V call is TRBV4-1, the J call TRBJ1-1, with D unclear. This CDR3 spans 13 amino acids. Germline V lookup: CDR1 MGHRA, CDR2 YSYEKL. The V end lost 6 bases, the J end lost 1 base, and 9 bases lay between the germline ends. CDR3: CASSRLRNTEAFF. CDR3 DNA: TGCGCCAGCAGTCGACTAAGGAACACTGAAGCTTTCTTT.